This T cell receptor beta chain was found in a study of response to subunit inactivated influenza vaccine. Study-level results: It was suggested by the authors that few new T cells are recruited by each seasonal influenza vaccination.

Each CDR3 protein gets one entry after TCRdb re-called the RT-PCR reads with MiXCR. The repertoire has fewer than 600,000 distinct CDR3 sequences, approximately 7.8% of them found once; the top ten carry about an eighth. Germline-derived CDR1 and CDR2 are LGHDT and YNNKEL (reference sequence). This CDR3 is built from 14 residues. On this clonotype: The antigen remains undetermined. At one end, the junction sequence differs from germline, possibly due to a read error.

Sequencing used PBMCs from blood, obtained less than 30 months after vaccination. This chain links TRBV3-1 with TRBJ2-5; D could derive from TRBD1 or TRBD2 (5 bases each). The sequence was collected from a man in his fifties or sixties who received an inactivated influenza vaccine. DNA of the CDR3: TGTGCCAGCAGCCCGCACCGGGACGGATCTCCACCCCACTTC. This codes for CASSPHRDGSPPHF.